These 15 T cell receptor beta chains originate from one sample sequenced in a study of T cell responses to AZD1222 COVID-19 vaccine. Only in-frame clones appear in the TCRdb table, and some are missing; sequencing was by immunoSEQ multiplex PCR. The sample yields 100,000 or so clones, 87% seen once. The sample was peripheral blood, taken on day 0 of AZD1222 vaccination. These TCRs come from an adult in good health.

The chain joins TRBV30 to TRBJ2-3, with D possibly being TRBD2 (5 bases). Trimming shortened V by 0 bases and J by 6 bases, and 10 bases separated the two germline ends. The CDR3 has 13 residues. Germline V gives CDR1 GTSNPN, CDR2 SVGIG (reference sequence). CDR3: CAWSVGSGDTQYF. The CDR3 DNA reads as TGTGCCTGGAGTGTAGGGAGCGGCGATACGCAGTATTTT. The whole variable domain, filled in from reference TRBV30 and TRBJ2-3, reads SQTIHQWPATLVQPVGSPLSLECTVEGTSNPNLYWYRQAAGRGLQLLFYSVGIGQISSEVPQNLSASRPQDRQFILSSKKLLLSDSGFYLCAWSVGSGDTQYFGPGTRLTVL.

Notes on this clone: The same CDR3 also results from other DNA sequences found in this sample. The chain uses TRBV5-1 and TRBJ2-7, with TRBD2 matching over 9 bases. Germline lookup yields CDR1 SGHRS and CDR2 YFSETQ. With V trimmed by 2 bases and J by 0 bases, 3 bases remained unmatched. The length of the CDR3 is 15 residues. The DNA of the CDR3 is TGCGCCAGCAGCTTAGATAGCGGGAGCTCCTACGAGCAGTACTTC. Residues: CASSLDSGSSYEQYF.

This rearrangement joins TRBV28 to TRBJ1-1, with D uncertain. This CDR3 has 15 residues. Trimming pared 7 bases from V and 4 bases from J, leaving 19 bases between. Per the germline V gene, CDR1 is MDHEN and CDR2 is SYDVKM. The CDR3 nucleotides are TGTGCCAGCACCCTCGGCGGGAATATAGGCACTGAAGCTTTCTTT. Translated: CASTLGGNIGTEAFF.

The CDR3 sequence is CASSPSHHATNTGELFF. DNA for the CDR3: TGTGCCAGCTCGCCCTCCCACCATGCGACGAACACCGGGGAGCTGTTTTTT. The rearrangement links TRBV18 to TRBJ2-2; D remains unclear. Germline assignment: CDR1 KGHSH and CDR2 LQKENI. The CDR3 is 17 residues long. Trimming left V 6 bases short and J 0 bases short, with 17 bases between.

The V gene is TRBV9, the J gene TRBJ1-5; D unclear. Trimming took off 0 bases at V and 4 bases at J, with 11 bases between the two ends. The CDR3 has 15 residues. The germline CDR1 and CDR2 sequences are SGDLS and YYNGEE. CDR3 protein: CASSVGPILNQPQHF. The CDR3 DNA reads as TGTGCCAGCAGCGTAGGGCCTATTCTAAATCAGCCCCAGCATTTT.

The V call is TRBV11-2, the J call TRBJ2-3, with D perhaps given as TRBD1 or TRBD2 (5 bases each). Germline loops: CDR1 SGHAT, CDR2 FQNNGV. CDR3 length: 14 residues. Trimming cost V 2 bases and J 3 bases, with 9 bases left between them. The CDR3 DNA is TGTGCCAGCAGCTTATCGAGGGGAACAGATACGCAGTATTTT. It codes for CASSLSRGTDTQYF.

This chain joins TRBV19 and TRBJ1-4, with D hard to call. The V and J ends lost 6 bases and 8 bases respectively, with 19 bases between them. Per the germline V gene, CDR1 is LNHDA and CDR2 is SQIVND (reference sequence). The CDR3 covers 15 residues. CDR3 nucleotide sequence: TGTGCCAGTAGCAGTGAAGAGGGATTGTACGAAAAACTGTTTTTT. It encodes CASSSEEGLYEKLFF.

The chain recombines TRBV19 with TRBJ1-5; 8 nucleotides align to TRBD1. CDR3 length: 13 amino acids. CDR1 is LNHDA, CDR2 SQIVND, per germline (reference sequence). The ends lost 7 bases at V and 9 bases at J; junction bases unmatched: 8. The CDR3 region is CASIQRQGWPQHF. The DNA for the CDR3 is TGTGCCAGTATTCAAAGACAGGGGTGGCCCCAGCATTTT.

This chain links TRBV27 with TRBJ1-2; 10 bases agree with TRBD1. V gave up 5 bases and J gave up 6 bases; unmatched junction bases: 15. The CDR3 sequence is 17 residues long. Germline-derived CDR1 and CDR2 are MNHEY and SMNVEV (reference sequence). The CDR3 spells CASSIRDRGRSGHGYTF. As DNA, the CDR3 is TGTGCCAGCAGTATCCGGGACAGGGGCCGGTCTGGTCATGGCTACACCTTC.

This rearrangement joins TRBV5-8 to TRBJ2-3; no reliable D call. This CDR3 is built from 15 residues. The V gene's germline CDR1 is SGHTS and CDR2 YDEGEE. V was cut by 0 bases and J by 2 bases, with 10 bases left in between. As DNA, the CDR3 is TGTGCCAGCAGCTTGGCCCGGATCGTCACAGATACGCAGTATTTT. It is translated as CASSLARIVTDTQYF. Filled out from reference TRBV5-8 and TRBJ2-3, the complete variable domain reads EAGVTQSPTHLIKTRGQQATLRCSPISGHTSVYWYQQALGLGLQFLLWYDEGEERNRGNFPPRFSGRQFPNYSSELNVNALELEDSALYLCASSLARIVTDTQYFGPGTRLTVL.

The rearrangement links TRBV14 to TRBJ1-1; D may be TRBD1 (6 bases). Per germline, CDR1 SGHDN and CDR2 FVKESK. The CDR3 loop spans 17 amino acids. The V gene lost 4 bases and the J gene lost 0 bases, with 18 bases spanning the gap. The chain's CDR3 is CASSRYGQTLLNTEAFF. CDR3 bases: TGTGCCAGCAGCCGATACGGACAGACCCTATTGAACACTGAAGCTTTCTTT.

CDR3 nucleotides: TGTGCCAGCAGCTTAGTTCAGGGTGATGGCTACACCTTC. This encodes CASSLVQGDGYTF. J is TRBJ1-2 and V is TRBV7-2, with a possible D match to TRBD1 (5 bases). This CDR3 is built from 13 residues. The V gene's germline CDR1 is SGHTA and CDR2 FQGNSA. Trimming pared 1 base from V and 6 bases from J, leaving 9 bases between.

The chain uses TRBV4-2 and TRBJ1-2; 8 nucleotides align to TRBD1. The CDR3 runs 15 residues. The germline V gene has CDR1 LGHNA and CDR2 YNFKEQ. Trimming took 3 bases from V and 8 from J; bases not matched to a gene: 11. CDR3 loop: CASSHEGQDLSGYTF. The CDR3 nucleotides read TGTGCCAGCAGCCATGAGGGACAGGACTTGAGCGGCTACACCTTC.

This chain links TRBV19 with TRBJ1-5, with TRBD1 identical over 11 bases. CDR1 is LNHDA and CDR2 is SQIVND in the germline V gene (reference sequence). The CDR3 runs to 15 residues. V trimming: 5 bases; J trimming: 5 bases; junction bases outside the gene matches: 5. The CDR3 region is CASSSRTGGDQPQHF. DNA for the CDR3: TGTGCCAGTAGTTCGAGGACAGGGGGCGATCAGCCCCAGCATTTT.

The rearrangement joins TRBV7-9 to TRBJ1-1; D perhaps matches TRBD1 (5 bases). Between the trimmed V and J ends, which lost 1 base and 1 base, there was a span of 7 bases. This CDR3 is built from 14 residues. Germline values: CDR1 SEHNR, CDR2 FQNEAQ (reference sequence). For the CDR3, the DNA is TGTGCCAGCAGCTTAGAGACAGCGAACACTGAAGCTTTCTTT. Its protein is CASSLETANTEAFF.